This TCR beta chain was identified during a study of T-cell reconstitution after alpha-beta-depleted transplantation in children. The study, taken as a whole, reports: Reports say that about two months after transplant, the alpha-beta T cells came out of several hundred graft clones that had expanded. A year post-transplant, T-cell counts and diversity derived mostly from newly produced T cells. Surviving recipient T cells and thymic progenitors accounted for the high day-60 TCRbeta diversity observed in some patients.

This clonotype was found many times. Its antigen is as yet unknown. Trimming left V 0 bases short and J 6 bases short, with 9 bases between. Germline CDR1 and CDR2: KGHSH and LQKENI. CDR3 length: 14 residues. Molecular barcoding with unique molecular identifiers was used for the TCRbeta library. A single record per CDR3 protein comes from TCRdb applying MiXCR to the PCR reads. The table lists tens of thousands of distinct CDR3 sequences, roughly half of them singletons. This receptor was identified in a boy under two years old with SCID, due to receive a stem cell transplant. This chain uses TRBV18 with TRBJ2-1, with TRBD2 as a possible D gene (5 bases). Material: peripheral blood, obtained before TCRalphabeta/CD19-depleted stem cell transplant. CDR3: CASSPPHGINEQFF. The CDR3 DNA reads TGTGCCAGCTCACCACCGCACGGGATCAATGAGCAGTTCTTC.